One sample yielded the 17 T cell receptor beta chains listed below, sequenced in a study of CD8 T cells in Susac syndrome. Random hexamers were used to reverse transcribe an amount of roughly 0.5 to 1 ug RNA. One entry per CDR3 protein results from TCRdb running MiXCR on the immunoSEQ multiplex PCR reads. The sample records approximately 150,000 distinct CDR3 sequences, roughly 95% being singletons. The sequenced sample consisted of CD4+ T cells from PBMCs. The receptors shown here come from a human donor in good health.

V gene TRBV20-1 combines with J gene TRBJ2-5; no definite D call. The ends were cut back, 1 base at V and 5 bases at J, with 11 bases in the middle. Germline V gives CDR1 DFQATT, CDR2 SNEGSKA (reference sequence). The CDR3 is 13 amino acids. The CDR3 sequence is CSARAPGMETQYF. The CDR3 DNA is TGCAGTGCTAGAGCCCCGGGTATGGAGACCCAGTACTTC.

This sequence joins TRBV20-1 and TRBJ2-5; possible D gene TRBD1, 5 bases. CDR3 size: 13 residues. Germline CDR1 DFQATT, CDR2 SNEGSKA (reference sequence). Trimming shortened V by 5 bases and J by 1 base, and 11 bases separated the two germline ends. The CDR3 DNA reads TGCAGTGCTGGATCAGGGTTCCAAGAGACCCAGTACTTC. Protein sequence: CSAGSGFQETQYF.

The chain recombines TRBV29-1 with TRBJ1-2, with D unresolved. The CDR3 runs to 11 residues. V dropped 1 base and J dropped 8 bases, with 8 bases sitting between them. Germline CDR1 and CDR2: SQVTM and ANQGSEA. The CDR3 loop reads CSVEAGIGYTF. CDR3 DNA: TGCAGCGTTGAAGCGGGGATCGGCTACACCTTC.

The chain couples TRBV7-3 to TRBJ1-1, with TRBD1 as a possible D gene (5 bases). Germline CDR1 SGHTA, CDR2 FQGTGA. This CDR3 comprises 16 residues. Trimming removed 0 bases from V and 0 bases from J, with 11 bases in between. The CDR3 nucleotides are TGTGCCAGCAGCTTAACCCCGACAGTCATGAACACTGAAGCTTTCTTT. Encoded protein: CASSLTPTVMNTEAFF. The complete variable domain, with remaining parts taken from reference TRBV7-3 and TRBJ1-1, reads GAGVSQTPSNKVTEKGKYVELRCDPISGHTALYWYRQSLGQGPEFLIYFQGTGAADDSGLPNDRFFAVRPEGSVSTLKIQRTERGDSAVYLCASSLTPTVMNTEAFFGQGTRLTVV.

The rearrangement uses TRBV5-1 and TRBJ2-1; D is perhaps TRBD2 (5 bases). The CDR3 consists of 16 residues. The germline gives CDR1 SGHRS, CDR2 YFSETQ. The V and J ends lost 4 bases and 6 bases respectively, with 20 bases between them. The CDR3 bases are TGCGCCAGCAGCACCCTTGGGCGGGTACTACTCAATGAGCAGTTCTTC. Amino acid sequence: CASSTLGRVLLNEQFF.

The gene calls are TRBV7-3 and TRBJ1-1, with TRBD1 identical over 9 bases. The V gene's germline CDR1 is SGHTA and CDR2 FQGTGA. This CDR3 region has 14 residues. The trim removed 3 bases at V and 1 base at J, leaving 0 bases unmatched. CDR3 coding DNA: TGTGCCAGCAGCTTGACAGGGGGGAACACTGAAGCTTTCTTT. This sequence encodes CASSLTGGNTEAFF.

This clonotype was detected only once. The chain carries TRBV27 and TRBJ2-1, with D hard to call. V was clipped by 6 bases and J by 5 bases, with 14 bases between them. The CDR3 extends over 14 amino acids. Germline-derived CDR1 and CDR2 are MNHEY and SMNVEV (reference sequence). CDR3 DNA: TGTGCCAGCAGGTCGGGCCTAAGAAACAATGAGCAGTTCTTC. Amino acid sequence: CASRSGLRNNEQFF.

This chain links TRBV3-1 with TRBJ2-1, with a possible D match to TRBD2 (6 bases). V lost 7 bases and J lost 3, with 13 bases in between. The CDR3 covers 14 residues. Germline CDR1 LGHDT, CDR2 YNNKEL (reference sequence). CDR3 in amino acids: CASTRDSFYNEQFF. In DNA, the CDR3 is TGTGCCAGCACCCGGGACTCTTTCTACAATGAGCAGTTCTTC.

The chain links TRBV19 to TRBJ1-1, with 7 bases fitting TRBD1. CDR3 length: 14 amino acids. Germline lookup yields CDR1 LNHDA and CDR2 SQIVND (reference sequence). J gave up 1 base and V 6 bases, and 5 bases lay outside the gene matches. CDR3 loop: CASRMGTENTEAFF. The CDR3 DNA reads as TGTGCCAGTAGGATGGGGACAGAGAACACTGAAGCTTTCTTT.

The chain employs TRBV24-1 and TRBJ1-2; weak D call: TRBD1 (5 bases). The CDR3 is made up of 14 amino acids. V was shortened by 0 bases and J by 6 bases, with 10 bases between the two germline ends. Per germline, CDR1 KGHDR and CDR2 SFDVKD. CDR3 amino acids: CATSDLTRADGYTF. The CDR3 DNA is TGTGCCACCAGTGATTTGACCAGGGCGGATGGCTACACCTTC.

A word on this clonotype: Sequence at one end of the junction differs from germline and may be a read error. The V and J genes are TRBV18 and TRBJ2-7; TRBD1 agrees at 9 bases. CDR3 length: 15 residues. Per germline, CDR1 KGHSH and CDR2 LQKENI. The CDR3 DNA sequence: TGTGCCAGCGCACCAGCGGGACAGGGAACCTACGAGCAGTACTTC. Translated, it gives CASAPAGQGTYEQYF.

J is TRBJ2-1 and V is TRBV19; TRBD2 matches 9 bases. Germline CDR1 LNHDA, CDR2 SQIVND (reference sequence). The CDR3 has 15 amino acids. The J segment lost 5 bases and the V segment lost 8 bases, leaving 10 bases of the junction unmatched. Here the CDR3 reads CASRVRPSGNNEQFF. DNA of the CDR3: TGTGCCAGTCGTGTGAGGCCTAGCGGGAACAATGAGCAGTTCTTC.

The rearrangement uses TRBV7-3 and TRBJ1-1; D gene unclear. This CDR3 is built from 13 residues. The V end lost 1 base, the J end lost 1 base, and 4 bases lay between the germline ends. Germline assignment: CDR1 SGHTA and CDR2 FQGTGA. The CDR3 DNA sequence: TGTGCCAGCAGCTTAAACTCGAACACTGAAGCTTTCTTT. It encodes CASSLNSNTEAFF.

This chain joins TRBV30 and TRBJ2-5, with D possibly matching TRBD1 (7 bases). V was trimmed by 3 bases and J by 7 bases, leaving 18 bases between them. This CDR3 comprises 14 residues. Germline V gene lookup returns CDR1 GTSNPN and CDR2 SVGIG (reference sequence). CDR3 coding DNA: TGTGCCTGGAGGGTGGCGGGGACAGATGGGACCCAGTACTTC. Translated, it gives CAWRVAGTDGTQYF.

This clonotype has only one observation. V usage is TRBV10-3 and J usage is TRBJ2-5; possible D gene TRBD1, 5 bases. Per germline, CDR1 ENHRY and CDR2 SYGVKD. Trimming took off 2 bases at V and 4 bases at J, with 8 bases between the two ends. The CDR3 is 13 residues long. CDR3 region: CAISELTAETQYF. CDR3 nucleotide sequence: TGTGCCATCAGTGAGCTGACAGCAGAGACCCAGTACTTC.

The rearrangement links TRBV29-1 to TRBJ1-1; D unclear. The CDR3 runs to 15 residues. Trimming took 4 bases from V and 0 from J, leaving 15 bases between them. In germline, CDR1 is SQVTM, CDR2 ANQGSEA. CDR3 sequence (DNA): TGCAGCGTTGCGCAGGCAACCTTCTTGAACACTGAAGCTTTCTTT. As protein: CSVAQATFLNTEAFF.

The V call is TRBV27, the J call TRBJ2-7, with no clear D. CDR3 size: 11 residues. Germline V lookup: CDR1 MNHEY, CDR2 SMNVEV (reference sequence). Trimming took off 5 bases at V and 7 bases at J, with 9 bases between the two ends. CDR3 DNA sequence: TGTGCCAGCAGTACCCCTTGGGAGCAGTACTTC. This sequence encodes CASSTPWEQYF.